This T cell receptor beta chain was retrieved from a study of T cell responses to AZD1222 COVID-19 vaccine. Overall study results and limits: Reportedly, nearly half the spike-specific TCRs target unmutated variant regions. Donors in the cohort were predominantly white British and more often female, and clonal diversity was possibly underestimated.

Using immunoSEQ multiplex PCR, the repertoire was profiled, and TCRdb retains in-frame clones only, with some absent. The repertoire holds about 120,000 clones, more than 85% seen once, with 3% in the top ten. On this clone itself: Its antigen is still unknown.

This specimen consisted of peripheral blood, obtained 28 days after the second AZD1222 dose. The origin of this receptor is an adult who received the AZD1222 COVID-19 vaccine.

The CDR3 DNA reads TGTGCCTGGAGAGGCGACAGACGTAACTATGGCTACACCTTC. This gives the protein CAWRGDRRNYGYTF. The V and J genes are TRBV30 and TRBJ1-2; weak D call: TRBD1 (5 bases). V was trimmed by 3 bases and J by 1 base, leaving 12 bases between them. Germline lookup yields CDR1 GTSNPN and CDR2 SVGIG (reference sequence). The CDR3 is 14 amino acids.